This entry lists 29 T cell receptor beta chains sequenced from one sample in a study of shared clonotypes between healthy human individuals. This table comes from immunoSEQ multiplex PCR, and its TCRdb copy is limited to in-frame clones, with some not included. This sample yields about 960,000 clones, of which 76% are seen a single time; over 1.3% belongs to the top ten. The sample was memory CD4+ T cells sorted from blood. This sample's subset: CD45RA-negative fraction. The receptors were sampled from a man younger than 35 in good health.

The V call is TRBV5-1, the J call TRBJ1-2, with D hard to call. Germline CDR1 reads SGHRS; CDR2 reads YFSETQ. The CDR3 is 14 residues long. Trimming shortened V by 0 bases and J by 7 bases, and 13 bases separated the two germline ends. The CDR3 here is CASSLDRGLSGYTF. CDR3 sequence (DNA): TGCGCCAGCAGCTTGGATCGGGGTCTAAGTGGCTACACCTTC. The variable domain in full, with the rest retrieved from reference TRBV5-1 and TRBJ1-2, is KAGVTQTPRYLIKTRGQQVTLSCSPISGHRSVSWYQQTPGQGLQFLFEYFSETQRNKGNFPGRFSGRQFSNSRSEMNVSTLELGDSALYLCASSLDRGLSGYTFGSGTRLTVV.

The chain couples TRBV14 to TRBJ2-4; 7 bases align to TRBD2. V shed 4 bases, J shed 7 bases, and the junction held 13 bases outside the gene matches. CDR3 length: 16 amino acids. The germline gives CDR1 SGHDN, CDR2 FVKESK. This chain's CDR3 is CASSPSGKGPGNIQYF. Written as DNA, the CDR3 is TGTGCCAGCAGCCCTAGCGGTAAAGGACCCGGCAACATTCAGTACTTC.

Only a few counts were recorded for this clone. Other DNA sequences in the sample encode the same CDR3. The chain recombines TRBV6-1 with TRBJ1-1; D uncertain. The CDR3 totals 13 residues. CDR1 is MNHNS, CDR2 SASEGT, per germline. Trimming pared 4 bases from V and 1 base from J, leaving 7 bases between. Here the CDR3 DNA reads TGTGCCAGCAGTGTCACCGGGAACACTGAAGCTTTCTTT. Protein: CASSVTGNTEAFF.

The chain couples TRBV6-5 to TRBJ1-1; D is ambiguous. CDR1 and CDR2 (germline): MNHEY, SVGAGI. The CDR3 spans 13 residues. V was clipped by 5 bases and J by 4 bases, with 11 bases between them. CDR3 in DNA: TGTGCCAGCAGTAGACGACAAGCCACTGAAGCTTTCTTT. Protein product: CASSRRQATEAFF.

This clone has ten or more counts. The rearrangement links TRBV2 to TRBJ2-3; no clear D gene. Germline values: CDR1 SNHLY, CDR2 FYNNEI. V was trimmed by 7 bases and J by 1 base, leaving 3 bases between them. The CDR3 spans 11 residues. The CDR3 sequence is CASTGTDTQYF. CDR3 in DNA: TGTGCCAGCACGGGCACAGATACGCAGTATTTT.

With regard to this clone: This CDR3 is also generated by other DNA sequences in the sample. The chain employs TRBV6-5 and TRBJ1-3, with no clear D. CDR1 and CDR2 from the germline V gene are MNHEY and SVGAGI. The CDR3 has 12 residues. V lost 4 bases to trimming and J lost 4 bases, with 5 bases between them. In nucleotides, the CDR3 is TGTGCCAGCAGTTCCAGGGGAAACACCATATATTTT. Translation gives CASSSRGNTIYF.

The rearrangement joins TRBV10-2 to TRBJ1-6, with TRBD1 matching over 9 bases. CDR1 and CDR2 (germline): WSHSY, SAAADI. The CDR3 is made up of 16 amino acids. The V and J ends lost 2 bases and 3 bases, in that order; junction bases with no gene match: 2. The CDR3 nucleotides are TGCGCCAGCAGTGAGGGACAGGGGCTCTATAATTCACCCCTCCACTTT. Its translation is CASSEGQGLYNSPLHF.

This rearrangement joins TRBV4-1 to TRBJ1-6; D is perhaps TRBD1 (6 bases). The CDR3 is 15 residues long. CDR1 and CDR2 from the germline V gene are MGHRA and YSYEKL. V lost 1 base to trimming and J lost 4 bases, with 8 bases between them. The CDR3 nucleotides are TGCGCCAGCAGCCAAGGACAGGCTTATAATTCACCCCTCCACTTT. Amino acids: CASSQGQAYNSPLHF.

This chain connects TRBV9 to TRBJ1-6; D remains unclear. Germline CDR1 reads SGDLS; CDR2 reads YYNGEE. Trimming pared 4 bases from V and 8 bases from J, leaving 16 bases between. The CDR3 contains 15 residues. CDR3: CASSRQAEGHSPLHF. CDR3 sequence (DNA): TGTGCCAGCAGCCGTCAGGCGGAAGGCCATTCACCCCTCCACTTT.

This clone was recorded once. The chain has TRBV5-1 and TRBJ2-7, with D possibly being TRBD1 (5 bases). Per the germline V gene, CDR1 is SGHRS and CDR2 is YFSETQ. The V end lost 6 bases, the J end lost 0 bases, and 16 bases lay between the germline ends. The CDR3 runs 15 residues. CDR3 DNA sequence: TGCGCCAGCAACCGAATCCAGGGTCCCTCCTACGAGCAGTACTTC. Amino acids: CASNRIQGPSYEQYF. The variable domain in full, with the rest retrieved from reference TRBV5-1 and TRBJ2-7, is KAGVTQTPRYLIKTRGQQVTLSCSPISGHRSVSWYQQTPGQGLQFLFEYFSETQRNKGNFPGRFSGRQFSNSRSEMNVSTLELGDSALYLCASNRIQGPSYEQYFGPGTRLTVT.

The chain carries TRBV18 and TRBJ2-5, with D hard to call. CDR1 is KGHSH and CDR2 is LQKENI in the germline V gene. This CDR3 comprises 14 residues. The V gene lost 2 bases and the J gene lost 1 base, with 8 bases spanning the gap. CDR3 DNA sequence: TGTGCCAGCTCACCATCGGCAGTCCAAGAGACCCAGTACTTC. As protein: CASSPSAVQETQYF.

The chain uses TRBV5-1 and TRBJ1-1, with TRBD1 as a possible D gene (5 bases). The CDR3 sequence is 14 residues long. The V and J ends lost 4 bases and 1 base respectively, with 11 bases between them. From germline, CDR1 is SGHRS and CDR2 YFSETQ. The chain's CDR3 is CASSHAGQNTEAFF. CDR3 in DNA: TGCGCCAGCAGCCACGCGGGGCAGAACACTGAAGCTTTCTTT.

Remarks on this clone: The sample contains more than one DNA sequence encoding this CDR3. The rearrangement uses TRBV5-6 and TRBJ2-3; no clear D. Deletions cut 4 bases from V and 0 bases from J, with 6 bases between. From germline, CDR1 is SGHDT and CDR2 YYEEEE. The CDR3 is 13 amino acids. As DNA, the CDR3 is TGTGCCAGCAGCCGTACTAGCACAGATACGCAGTATTTT. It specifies CASSRTSTDTQYF.

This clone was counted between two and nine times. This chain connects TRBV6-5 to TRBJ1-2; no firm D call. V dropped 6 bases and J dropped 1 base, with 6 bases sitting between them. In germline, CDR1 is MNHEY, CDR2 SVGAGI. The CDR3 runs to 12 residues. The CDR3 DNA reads TGTGCCAGCAGGGGTGATAACTATGGCTACACCTTC. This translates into CASRGDNYGYTF.

CDR3 sequence: CASSSGLAGGKPYEQYF. CDR3 coding DNA: TGTGCCAGCAGCTCGGGACTAGCGGGGGGGAAGCCCTACGAGCAGTACTTC. The chain combines TRBV11-2 with TRBJ2-7; 16 positions match TRBD2. This CDR3 region has 17 residues. Germline V CDR1 and CDR2: SGHAT, FQNNGV. V was clipped by 4 bases and J by 2 bases; unmatched bases: 5.

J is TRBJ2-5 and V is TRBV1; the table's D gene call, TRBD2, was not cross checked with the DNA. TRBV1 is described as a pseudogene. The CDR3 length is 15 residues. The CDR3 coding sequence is TGCACCAGCAGCCCGGGACTCAAGCATCCAGAGACCCAGTACTTC. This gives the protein CTSSPGLKHPETQYF.

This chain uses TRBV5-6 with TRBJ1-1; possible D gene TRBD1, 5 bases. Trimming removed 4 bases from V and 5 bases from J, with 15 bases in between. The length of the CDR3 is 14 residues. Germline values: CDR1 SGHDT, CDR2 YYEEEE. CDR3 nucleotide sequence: TGTGCCAGCAGCCGCGGGACGGGGTCGACTGAAGCTTTCTTT. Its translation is CASSRGTGSTEAFF.

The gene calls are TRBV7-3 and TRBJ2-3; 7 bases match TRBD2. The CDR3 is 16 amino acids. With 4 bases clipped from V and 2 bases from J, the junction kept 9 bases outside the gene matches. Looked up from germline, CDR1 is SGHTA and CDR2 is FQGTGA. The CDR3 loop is CASSSGEGRATDTQYF. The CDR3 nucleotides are TGTGCCAGCAGCTCCGGGGAGGGCAGGGCCACAGATACGCAGTATTTT.

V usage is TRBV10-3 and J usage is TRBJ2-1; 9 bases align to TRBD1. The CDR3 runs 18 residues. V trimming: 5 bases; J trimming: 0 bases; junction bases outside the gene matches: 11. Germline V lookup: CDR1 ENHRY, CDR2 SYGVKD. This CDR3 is CAISPAQGASGSYNEQFF. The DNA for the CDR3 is TGTGCCATCAGTCCGGCACAGGGGGCTTCGGGCTCCTACAATGAGCAGTTCTTC.

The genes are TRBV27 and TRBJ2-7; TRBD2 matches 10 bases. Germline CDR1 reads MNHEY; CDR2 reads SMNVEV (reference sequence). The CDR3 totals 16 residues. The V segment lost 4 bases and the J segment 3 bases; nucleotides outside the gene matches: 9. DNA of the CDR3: TGTGCCAGCAGTTCAGTTGGACTAGCGGACCACTACGAGCAGTACTTC. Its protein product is CASSSVGLADHYEQYF.

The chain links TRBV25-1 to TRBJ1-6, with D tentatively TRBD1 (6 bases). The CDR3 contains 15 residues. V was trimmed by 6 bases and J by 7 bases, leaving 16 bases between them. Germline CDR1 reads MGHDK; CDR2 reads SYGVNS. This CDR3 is CASSKDSAINSPLHF. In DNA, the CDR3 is TGTGCCAGCAGCAAGGACAGTGCTATCAATTCACCCCTCCACTTT.

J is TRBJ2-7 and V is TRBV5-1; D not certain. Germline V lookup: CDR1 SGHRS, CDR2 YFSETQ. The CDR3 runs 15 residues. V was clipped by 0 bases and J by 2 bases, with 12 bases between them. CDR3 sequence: CASSLDPSATYEQYF. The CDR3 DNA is TGCGCCAGCAGCTTGGATCCCTCTGCCACCTACGAGCAGTACTTC.

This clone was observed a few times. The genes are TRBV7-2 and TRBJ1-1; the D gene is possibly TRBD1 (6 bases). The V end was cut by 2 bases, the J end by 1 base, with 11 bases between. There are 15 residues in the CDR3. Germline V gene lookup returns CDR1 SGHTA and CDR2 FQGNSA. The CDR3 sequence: CASSLTSQGNTEAFF. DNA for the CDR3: TGTGCCAGCAGCTTAACCTCACAGGGGAACACTGAAGCTTTCTTT.

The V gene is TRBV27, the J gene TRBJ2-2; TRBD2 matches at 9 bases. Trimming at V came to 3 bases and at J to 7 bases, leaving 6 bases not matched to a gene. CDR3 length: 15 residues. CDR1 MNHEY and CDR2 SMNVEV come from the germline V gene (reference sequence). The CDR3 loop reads CASSFLAGAGGELFF. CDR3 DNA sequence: TGTGCCAGCAGTTTCTTAGCGGGAGCCGGCGGGGAGCTGTTTTTT.

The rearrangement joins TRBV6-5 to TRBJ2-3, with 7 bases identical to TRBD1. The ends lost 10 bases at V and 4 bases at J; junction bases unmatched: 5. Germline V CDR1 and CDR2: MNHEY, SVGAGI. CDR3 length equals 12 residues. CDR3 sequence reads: CATRQGADTQYF. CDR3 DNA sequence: TGTGCCACCCGGCAGGGGGCAGATACGCAGTATTTT.

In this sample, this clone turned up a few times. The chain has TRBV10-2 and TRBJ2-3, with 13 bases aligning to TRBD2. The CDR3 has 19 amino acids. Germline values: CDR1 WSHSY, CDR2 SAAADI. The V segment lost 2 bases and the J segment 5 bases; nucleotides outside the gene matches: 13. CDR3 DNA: TGCGCCAGCAGTGAGGCAAGAAGAAGGACTAGCGGGGGTTTAGATACGCAGTATTTT. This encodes CASSEARRRTSGGLDTQYF.

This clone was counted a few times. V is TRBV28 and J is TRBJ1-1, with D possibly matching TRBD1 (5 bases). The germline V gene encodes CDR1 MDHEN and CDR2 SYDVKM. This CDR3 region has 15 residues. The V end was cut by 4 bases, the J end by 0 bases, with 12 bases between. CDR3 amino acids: CASSSHPGLNTEAFF. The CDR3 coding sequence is TGTGCCAGCAGTTCACACCCGGGGCTGAACACTGAAGCTTTCTTT.

The CDR3: CASSLRTGLQKTQYF. CDR3 sequence (DNA): TGTGCCAGCAGTTTAAGGACAGGGTTACAAAAGACCCAGTACTTC. The J gene is TRBJ2-5, the V gene TRBV28, with 8 nucleotides matching TRBD1. CDR1 MDHEN and CDR2 SYDVKM come from the germline V gene. The CDR3 consists of 15 residues. V lost 2 bases, J lost 6 bases, and 8 bases stayed unmatched.

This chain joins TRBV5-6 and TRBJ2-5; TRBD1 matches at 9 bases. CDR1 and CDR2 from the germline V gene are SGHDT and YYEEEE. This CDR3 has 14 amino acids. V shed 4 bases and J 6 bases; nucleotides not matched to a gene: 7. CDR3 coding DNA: TGTGCCAGCAGCGGGACAGGGAGTATGAAGACCCAGTACTTC. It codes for CASSGTGSMKTQYF.